One TCR beta chain is described in this entry. The antigen is not known. Using immunoSEQ multiplex PCR, the repertoire was profiled, and TCRdb retains in-frame clones only, with some absent. Here the sample spans more than 95,000 clones, 93% being singletons. This sample stems from a study of graft-versus-host responses after intestinal transplantation. Study in general: Isolated intestinal, liver-intestinal, or multivisceral transplants were what recipients had. Anti-thymocyte globulin was used for induction in all recipients, who then took tacrolimus and steroids for approximately 3 years.

The study's findings and limits: GvH clones occurred in recipient marrow; some first appeared in ileum or blood. In patients with graft-donor T cell macrochimerism, allograft graft-versus-host to host-versus-graft clonal ratios were high.

The CDR3 spans 15 residues. CDR1 and CDR2 (germline): MGHRA, YSYEKL. V shed 1 base, J shed 3 bases, and the junction held 5 bases outside the gene matches. The specimen comprised unstimulated CD8+ T cells sorted from spleen or lymph node cells, sampled before intestinal transplant. The chain links TRBV4-1 to TRBJ2-7; 8 nucleotides agree with TRBD2. The TCR originated in a human donor who received an intestinal transplant. The CDR3 loop reads CASSQGGTRDYEQYF. The CDR3 nucleotides read TGCGCCAGCAGCCAAGGAGGGACTAGGGACTACGAGCAGTACTTC.